This note documents a single TCR beta chain sequence. The data stem from a study of T cells in Graves' hyperthyroidism and ophthalmopathy. Authors of the study amplified TCR beta CDR3 regions from RNA transcripts. First-round RT-PCR with HTBI primers amplified the TCR CDR3 region. TCRdb ran MiXCR on the multiplex PCR reads and lists one entry per CDR3 protein. Found here are some 700,000 distinct CDR3 sequences, 15% to 20% of them singletons; the top ten hold around 15%. The CDR3 covers 15 residues. V lost 5 bases, J lost 9 bases, and 20 bases lay in between. Germline CDR1 reads KGHSH; CDR2 reads LQKENI. The study defined stable Graves' hyperthyroidism as no ophthalmopathy progression within 18 months. It was uncontrolled infection, other autoimmune disease, pregnancy or lactation that excluded patients.

The sequenced sample was blood. The clonotype was recovered from a man aged 50-59 years with Graves' hyperthyroidism. The rearrangement uses TRBV18 and TRBJ2-1; possibly TRBD1 or TRBD2 for D (5 bases each). The CDR3 nucleotides read TGTGCCAGCTCAGAAATGACGGGACGGGTGGGTGAGCAGTTCTTC. Encoded protein: CASSEMTGRVGEQFF.